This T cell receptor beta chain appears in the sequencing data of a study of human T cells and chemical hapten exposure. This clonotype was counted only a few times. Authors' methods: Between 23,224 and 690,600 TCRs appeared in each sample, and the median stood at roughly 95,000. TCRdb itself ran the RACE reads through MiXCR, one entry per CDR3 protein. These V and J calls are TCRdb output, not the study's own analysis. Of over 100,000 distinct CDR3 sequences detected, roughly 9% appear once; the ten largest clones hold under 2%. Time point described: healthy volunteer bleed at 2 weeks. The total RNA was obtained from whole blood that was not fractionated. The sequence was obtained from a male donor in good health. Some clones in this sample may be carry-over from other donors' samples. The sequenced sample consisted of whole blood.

The CDR3 is CASSQDWQEAYSHTEAFF. The CDR3 bases are TGCGCCAGCAGCCAAGATTGGCAGGAAGCCTACTCTCACACTGAAGCTTTCTTT. This chain links TRBV4-1 with TRBJ1-1; no clear D gene. V lost 0 bases to trimming and J lost 3 bases, with 20 bases between them. Per germline, CDR1 MGHRA and CDR2 YSYEKL. The CDR3 extends over 18 amino acids.